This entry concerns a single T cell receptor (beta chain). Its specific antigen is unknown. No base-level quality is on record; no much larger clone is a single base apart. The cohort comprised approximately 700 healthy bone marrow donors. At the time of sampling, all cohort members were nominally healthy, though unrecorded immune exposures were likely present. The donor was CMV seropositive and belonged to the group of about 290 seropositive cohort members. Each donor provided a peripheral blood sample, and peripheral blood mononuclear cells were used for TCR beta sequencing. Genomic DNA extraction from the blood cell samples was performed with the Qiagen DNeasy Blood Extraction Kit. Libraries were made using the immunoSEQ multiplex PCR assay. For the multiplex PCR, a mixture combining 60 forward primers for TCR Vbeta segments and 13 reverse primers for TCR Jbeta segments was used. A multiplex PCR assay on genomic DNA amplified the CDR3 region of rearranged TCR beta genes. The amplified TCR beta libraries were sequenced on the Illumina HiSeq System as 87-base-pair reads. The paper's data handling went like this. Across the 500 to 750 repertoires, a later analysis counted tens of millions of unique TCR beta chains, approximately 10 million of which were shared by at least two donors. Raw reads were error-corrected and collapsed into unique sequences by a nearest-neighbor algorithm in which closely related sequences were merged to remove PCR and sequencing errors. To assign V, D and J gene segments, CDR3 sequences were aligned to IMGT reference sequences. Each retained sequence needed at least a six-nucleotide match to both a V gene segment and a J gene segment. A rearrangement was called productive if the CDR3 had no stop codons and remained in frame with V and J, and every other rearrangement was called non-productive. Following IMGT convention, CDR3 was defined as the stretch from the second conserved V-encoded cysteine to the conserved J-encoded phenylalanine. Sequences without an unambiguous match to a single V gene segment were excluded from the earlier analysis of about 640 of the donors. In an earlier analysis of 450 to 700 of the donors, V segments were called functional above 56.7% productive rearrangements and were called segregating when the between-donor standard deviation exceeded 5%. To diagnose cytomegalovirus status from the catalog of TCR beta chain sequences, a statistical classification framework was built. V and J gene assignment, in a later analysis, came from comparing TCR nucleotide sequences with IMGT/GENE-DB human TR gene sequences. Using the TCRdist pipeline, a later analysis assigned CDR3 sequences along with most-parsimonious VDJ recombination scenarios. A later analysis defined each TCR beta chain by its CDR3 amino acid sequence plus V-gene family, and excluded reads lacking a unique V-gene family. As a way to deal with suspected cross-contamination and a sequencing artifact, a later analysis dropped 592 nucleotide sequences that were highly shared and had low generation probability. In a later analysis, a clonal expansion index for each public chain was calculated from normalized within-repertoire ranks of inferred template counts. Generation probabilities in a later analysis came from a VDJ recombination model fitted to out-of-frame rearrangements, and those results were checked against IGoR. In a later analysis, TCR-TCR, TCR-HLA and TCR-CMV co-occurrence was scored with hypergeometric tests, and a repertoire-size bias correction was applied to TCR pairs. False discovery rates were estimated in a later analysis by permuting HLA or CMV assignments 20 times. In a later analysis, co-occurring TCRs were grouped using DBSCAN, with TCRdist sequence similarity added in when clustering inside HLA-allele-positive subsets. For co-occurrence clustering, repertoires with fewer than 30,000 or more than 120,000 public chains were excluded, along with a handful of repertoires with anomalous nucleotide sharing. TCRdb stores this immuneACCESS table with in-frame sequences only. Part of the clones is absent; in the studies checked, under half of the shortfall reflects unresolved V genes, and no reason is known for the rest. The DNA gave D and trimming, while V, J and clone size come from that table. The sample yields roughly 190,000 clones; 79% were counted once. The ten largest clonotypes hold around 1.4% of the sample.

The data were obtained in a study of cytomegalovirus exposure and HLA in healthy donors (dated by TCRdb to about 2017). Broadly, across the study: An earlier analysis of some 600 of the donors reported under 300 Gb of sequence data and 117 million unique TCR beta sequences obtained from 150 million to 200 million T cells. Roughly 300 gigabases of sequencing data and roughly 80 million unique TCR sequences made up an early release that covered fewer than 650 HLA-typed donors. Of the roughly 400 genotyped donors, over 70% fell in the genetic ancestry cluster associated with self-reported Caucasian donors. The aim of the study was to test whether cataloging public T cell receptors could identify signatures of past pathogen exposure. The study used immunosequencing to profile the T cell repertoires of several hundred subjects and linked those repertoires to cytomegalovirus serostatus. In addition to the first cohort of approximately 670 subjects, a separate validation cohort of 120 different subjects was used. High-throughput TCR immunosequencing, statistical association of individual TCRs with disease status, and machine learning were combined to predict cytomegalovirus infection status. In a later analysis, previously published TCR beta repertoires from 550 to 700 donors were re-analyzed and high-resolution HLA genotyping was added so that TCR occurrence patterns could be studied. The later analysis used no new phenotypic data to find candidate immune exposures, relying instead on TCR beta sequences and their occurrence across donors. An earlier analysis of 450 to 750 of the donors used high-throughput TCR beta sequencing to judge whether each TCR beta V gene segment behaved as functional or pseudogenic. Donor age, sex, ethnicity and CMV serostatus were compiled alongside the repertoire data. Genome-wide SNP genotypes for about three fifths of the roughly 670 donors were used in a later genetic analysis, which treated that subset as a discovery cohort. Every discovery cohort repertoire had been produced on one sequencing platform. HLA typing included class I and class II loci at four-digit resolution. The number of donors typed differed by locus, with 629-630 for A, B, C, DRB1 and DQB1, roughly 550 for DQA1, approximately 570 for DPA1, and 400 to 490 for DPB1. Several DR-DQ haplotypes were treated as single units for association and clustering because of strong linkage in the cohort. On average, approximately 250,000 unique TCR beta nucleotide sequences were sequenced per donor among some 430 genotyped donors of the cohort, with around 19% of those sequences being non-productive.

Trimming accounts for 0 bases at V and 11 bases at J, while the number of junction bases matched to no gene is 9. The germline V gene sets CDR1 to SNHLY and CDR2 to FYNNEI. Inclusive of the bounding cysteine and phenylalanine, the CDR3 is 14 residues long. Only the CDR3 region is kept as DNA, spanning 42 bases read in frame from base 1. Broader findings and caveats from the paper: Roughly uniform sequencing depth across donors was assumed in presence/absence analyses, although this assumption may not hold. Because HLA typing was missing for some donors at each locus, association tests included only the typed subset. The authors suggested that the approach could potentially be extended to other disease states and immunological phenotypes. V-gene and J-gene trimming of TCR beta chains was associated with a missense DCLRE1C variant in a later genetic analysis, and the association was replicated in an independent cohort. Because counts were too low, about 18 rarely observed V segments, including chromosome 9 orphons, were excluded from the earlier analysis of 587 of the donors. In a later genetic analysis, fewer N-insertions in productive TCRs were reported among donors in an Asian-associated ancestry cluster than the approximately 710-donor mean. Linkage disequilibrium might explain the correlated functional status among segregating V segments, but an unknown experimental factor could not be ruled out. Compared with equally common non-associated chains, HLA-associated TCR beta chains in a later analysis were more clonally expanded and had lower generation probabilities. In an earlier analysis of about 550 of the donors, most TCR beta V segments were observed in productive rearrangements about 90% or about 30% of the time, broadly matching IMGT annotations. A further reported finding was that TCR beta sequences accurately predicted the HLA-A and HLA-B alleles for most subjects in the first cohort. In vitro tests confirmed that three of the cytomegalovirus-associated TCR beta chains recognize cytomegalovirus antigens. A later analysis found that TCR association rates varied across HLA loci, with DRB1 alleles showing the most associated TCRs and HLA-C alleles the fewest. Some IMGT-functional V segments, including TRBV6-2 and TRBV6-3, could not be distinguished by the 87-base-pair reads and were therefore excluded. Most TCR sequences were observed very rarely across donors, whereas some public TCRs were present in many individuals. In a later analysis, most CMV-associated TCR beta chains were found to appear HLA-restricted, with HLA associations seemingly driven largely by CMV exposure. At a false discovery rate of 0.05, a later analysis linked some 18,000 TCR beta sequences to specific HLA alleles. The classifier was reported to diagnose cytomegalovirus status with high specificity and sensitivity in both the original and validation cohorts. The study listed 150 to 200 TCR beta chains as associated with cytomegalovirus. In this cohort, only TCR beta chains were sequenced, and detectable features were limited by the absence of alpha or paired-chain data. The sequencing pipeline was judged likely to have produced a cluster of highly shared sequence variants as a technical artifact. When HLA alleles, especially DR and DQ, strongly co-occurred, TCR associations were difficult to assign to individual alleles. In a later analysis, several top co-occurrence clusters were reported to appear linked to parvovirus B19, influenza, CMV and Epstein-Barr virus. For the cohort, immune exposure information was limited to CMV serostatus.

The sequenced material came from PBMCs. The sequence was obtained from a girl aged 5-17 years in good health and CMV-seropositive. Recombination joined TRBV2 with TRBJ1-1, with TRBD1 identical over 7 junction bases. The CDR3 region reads CASSEAWGDRVAFF. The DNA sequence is TGTGCCAGCAGTGAAGCTTGGGGCGACAGGGTGGCTTTCTTT.